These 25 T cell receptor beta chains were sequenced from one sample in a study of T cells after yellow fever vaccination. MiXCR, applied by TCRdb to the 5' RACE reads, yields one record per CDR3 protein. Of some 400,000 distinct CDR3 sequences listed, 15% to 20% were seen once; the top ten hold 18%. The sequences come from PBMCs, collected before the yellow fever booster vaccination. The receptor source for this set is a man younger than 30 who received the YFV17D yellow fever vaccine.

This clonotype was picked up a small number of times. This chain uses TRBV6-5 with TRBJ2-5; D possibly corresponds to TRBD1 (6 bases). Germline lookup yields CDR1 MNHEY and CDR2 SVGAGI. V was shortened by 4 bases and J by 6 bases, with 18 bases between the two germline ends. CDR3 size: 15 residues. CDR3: CASSWGTGTKKTQYF. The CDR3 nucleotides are TGTGCCAGCAGTTGGGGAACCGGGACAAAAAAGACCCAGTACTTC.

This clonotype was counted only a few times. CDR3 coding DNA: TGTGCCCAGGGCGGGGCGCGCACAGATACGCAGTATTTT. Its protein is CAQGGARTDTQYF. This chain connects TRBV2 to TRBJ2-3, with D possibly matching TRBD2 (6 bases). The CDR3 has 13 amino acids. Germline lookup yields CDR1 SNHLY and CDR2 FYNNEI. V lost 11 bases, J lost 1 base, and 13 bases lay in between. The whole variable domain, remainder taken from reference TRBV2 and TRBJ2-3, is EPEVTQTPSHQVTQMGQEVILRCVPISNHLYFYWYRQILGQKVEFLVSFYNNEISEKSEIFDDQFSVERPDGSNFTLKIRSTKLEDSAMYFCAQGGARTDTQYFGPGTRLTVL.

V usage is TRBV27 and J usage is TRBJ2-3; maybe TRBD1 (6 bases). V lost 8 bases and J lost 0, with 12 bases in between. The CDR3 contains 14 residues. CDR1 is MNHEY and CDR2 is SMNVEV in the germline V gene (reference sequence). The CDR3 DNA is TGTGCCAGCGGATGGGGACAAAGCACAGATACGCAGTATTTT. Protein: CASGWGQSTDTQYF.

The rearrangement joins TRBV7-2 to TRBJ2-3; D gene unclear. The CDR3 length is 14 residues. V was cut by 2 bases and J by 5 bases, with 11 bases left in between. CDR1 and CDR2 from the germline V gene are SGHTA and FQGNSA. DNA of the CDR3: TGTGCCAGCAGCTTAATCGTTGGCGGAGATACGCAGTATTTT. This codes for CASSLIVGGDTQYF. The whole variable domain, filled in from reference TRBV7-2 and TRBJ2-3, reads GAGVSQSPSNKVTEKGKDVELRCDPISGHTALYWYRQSLGQGLEFLIYFQGNSAPDKSGLPSDRFSAERTGGSVSTLTIQRTQQEDSAVYLCASSLIVGGDTQYFGPGTRLTVL.

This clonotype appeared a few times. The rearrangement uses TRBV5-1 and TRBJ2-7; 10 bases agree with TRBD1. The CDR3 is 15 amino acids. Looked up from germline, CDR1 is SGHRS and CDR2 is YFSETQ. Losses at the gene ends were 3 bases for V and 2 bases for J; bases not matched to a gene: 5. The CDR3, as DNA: TGCGCCAGCAGCTCTGGGACAGGGGTTACCTACGAGCAGTACTTC. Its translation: CASSSGTGVTYEQYF.

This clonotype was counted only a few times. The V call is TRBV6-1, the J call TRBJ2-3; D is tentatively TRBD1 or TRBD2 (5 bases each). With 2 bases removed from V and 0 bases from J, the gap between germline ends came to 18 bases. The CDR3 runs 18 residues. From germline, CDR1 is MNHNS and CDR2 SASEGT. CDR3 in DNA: TGTGCCAGCAGTGAATACTGGGGGATCCTGGGTAGCACAGATACGCAGTATTTT. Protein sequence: CASSEYWGILGSTDTQYF.

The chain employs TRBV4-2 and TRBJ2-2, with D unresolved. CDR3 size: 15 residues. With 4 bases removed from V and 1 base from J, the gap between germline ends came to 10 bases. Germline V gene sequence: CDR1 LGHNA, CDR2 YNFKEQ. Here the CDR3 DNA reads TGTGCCAGCAGCCGAACCTTCAGGAACACCGGGGAGCTGTTTTTT. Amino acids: CASSRTFRNTGELFF.

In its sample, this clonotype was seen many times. The CDR3, as DNA: TGCAGTGCTGGTCAGGGGGCCAACACTGAAGCTTTCTTT. This translates into CSAGQGANTEAFF. The V and J genes are TRBV20-1 and TRBJ1-1, with 8 positions matching TRBD1. Trimming at V came to 5 bases and at J to 2 bases, leaving 4 bases not matched to a gene. Germline assignment: CDR1 DFQATT and CDR2 SNEGSKA (reference sequence). This CDR3 has 13 residues.

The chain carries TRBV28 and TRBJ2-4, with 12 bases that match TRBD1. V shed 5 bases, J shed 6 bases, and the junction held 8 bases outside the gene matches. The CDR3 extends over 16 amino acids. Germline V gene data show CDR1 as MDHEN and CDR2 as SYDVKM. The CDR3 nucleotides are TGTGCCAGCAGTCCCGGGACAGGGGGCGGTGGAAACATTCAGTACTTC. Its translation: CASSPGTGGGGNIQYF.

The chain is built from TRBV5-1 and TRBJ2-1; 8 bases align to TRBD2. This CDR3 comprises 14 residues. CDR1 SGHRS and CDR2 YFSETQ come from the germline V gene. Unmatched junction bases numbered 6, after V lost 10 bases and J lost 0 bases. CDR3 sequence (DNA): TGCGCCTCCGGGGGGGGGAGCTCCTACAATGAGCAGTTCTTC. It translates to CASGGGSSYNEQFF.

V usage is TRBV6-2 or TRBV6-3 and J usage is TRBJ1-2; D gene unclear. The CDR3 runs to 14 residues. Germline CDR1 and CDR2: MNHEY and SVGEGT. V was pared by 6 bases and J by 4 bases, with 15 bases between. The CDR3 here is CASSLDGTRYGYTF. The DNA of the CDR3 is TGTGCCAGCAGCCTGGACGGTACTCGCTATGGCTACACCTTC.

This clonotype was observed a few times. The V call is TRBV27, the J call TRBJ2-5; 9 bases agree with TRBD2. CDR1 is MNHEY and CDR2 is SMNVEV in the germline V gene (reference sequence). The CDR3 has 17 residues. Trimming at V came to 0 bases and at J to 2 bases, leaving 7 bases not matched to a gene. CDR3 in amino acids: CASSLSPPGLAQETQYF. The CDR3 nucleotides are TGTGCCAGCAGTTTATCGCCACCGGGACTAGCTCAAGAGACCCAGTACTTC.

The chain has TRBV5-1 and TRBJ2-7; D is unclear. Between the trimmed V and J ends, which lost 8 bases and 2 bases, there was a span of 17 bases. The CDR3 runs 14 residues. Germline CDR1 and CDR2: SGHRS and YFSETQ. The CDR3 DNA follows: TGCGCCAGTACCCGGGCAGGCCTTGCCTACGAGCAGTACTTC. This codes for CASTRAGLAYEQYF.

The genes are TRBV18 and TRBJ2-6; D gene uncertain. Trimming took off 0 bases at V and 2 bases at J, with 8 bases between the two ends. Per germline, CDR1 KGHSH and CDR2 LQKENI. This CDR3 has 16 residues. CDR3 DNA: TGTGCCAGCTCACCACCGAACGGACCTGGGGCCAACGTCCTGACTTTC. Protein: CASSPPNGPGANVLTF.

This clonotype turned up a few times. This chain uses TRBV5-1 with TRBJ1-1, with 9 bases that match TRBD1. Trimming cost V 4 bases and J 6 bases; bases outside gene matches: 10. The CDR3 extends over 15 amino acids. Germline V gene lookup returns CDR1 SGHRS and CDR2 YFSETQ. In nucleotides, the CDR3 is TGCGCCAGCAGCCCTGAGGGACAGGGAGGCGCTGAAGCTTTCTTT. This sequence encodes CASSPEGQGGAEAFF. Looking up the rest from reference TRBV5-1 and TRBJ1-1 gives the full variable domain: KAGVTQTPRYLIKTRGQQVTLSCSPISGHRSVSWYQQTPGQGLQFLFEYFSETQRNKGNFPGRFSGRQFSNSRSEMNVSTLELGDSALYLCASSPEGQGGAEAFFGQGTRLTVV.

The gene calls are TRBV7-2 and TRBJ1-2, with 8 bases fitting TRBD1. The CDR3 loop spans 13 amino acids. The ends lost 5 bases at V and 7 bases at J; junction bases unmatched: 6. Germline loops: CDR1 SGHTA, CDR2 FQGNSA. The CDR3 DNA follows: TGTGCCAGCAGCCCGGACAGGGCGGCTGGCTACACCTTC. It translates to CASSPDRAAGYTF.

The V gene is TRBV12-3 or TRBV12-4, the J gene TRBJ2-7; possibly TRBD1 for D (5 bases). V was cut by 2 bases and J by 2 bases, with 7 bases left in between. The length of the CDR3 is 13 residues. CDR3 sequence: CASSLSRAYEQYF. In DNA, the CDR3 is TGTGCCAGCAGTTTATCCAGGGCCTACGAGCAGTACTTC.

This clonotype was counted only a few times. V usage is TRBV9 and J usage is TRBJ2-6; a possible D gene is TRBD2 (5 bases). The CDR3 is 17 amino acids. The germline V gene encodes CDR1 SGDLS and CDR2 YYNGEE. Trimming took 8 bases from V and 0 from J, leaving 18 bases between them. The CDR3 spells CASGRGIQSSGANVLTF. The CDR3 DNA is TGTGCCAGTGGACGGGGTATTCAGAGCTCTGGGGCCAACGTCCTGACTTTC.

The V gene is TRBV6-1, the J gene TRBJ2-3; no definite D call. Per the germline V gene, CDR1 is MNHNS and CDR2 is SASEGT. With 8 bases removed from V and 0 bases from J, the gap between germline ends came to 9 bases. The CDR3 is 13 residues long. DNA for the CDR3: TGTGCCAGCTTCGCGACTAGCACAGATACGCAGTATTTT. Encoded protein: CASFATSTDTQYF.

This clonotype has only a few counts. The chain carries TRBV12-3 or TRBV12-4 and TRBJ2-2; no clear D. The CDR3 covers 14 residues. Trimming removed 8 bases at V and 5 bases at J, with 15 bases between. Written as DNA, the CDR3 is TGTGCCAGCTTCCAGCTCCCTTCGACCGGGGAGCTGTTTTTT. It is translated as CASFQLPSTGELFF.

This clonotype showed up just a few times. The DNA for the CDR3 is TGTGCCAGCAGCTCCCGAGAGGTCGCAGATACGCAGTATTTT. Amino acids: CASSSREVADTQYF. The chain is built from TRBV9 and TRBJ2-3; D not resolved. Germline V gene lookup returns CDR1 SGDLS and CDR2 YYNGEE. V lost 4 bases and J lost 4, with 13 bases in between. The CDR3 runs 14 residues.

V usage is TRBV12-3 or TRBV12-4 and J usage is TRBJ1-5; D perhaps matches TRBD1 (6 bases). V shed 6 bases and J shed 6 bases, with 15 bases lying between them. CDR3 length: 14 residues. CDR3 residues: CASSQRDNSQPQHF. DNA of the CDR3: TGTGCCAGCAGCCAGAGGGACAATTCTCAGCCCCAGCATTTT.

The chain's CDR3 is CASSLAAFGDYGYTF. Here the CDR3 DNA reads TGTGCCAGCAGCTTGGCAGCGTTTGGTGACTATGGCTACACCTTC. V gene TRBV5-6 combines with J gene TRBJ1-2; no definite D call. The CDR3 spans 15 residues. The V end was cut by 0 bases, the J end by 3 bases, with 12 bases between. Per germline, CDR1 SGHDT and CDR2 YYEEEE.

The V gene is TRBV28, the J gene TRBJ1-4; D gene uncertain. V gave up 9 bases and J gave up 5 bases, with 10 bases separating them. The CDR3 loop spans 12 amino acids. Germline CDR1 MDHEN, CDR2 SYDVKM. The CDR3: CASRGGNEKLFF. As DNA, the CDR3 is TGTGCCAGTCGGGGAGGGAATGAAAAACTGTTTTTT. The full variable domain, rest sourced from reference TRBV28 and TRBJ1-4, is DVKVTQSSRYLVKRTGEKVFLECVQDMDHENMFWYRQDPGLGLRLIYFSYDVKMKEKGDIPEGYSVSREKKERFSLILESASTNQTSMYLCASRGGNEKLFFGSGTQLSVL.

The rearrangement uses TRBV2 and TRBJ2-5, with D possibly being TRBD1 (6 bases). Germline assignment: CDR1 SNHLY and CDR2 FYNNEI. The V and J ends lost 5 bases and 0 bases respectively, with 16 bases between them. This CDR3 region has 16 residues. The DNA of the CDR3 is TGTGCCAGCAGTAGTCCCGGGACACGGTACCAAGAGACCCAGTACTTC. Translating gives CASSSPGTRYQETQYF.